This T cell receptor beta chain originates from a study of cytomegalovirus exposure and HLA in healthy donors. On this clone: Its antigen is as yet unknown.

60 Vbeta and 13 Jbeta primers were used in PCR. Using immunoSEQ multiplex PCR, the repertoire was profiled, and TCRdb retains in-frame clones only, with some absent. The sample has some 40,000 clones, over 60% seen once. Findings of the study overall: CMV serostatus was the only immune exposure information that was available. Cytomegalovirus association was listed for around 170 TCR beta chains.

V trimming: 5 bases; J trimming: 3 bases; junction bases outside the gene matches: 7. This CDR3 has 14 amino acids. The V gene's germline CDR1 is SGHRS and CDR2 YFSETQ. The chain has TRBV5-1 and TRBJ2-5, with TRBD2 identical over 7 bases. The receptor comes from a man aged 40-49 years in good health and CMV-seronegative. Sequencing was done on a sample of PBMCs. CDR3 in DNA: TGCGCCAGCAGACCGGGGGGAGCAGAAGAGACCCAGTACTTC. This gives the protein CASRPGGAEETQYF. Full variable domain (remainder filled in from reference TRBV5-1 and TRBJ2-5): KAGVTQTPRYLIKTRGQQVTLSCSPISGHRSVSWYQQTPGQGLQFLFEYFSETQRNKGNFPGRFSGRQFSNSRSEMNVSTLELGDSALYLCASRPGGAEETQYFGPGTRLLVL.